The 22 T cell receptor beta chains in this list originate from one sample, sequenced in a study of blood T cell repertoires in COVID-19. Profiling relied on immunoSEQ multiplex PCR, and the TCRdb table lists in-frame clones only, not all of them. The sample includes 300,000 to 350,000 clones, roughly 91% of them seen just once. The material sequenced was PBMCs or T cells enriched from blood (not recorded which). The receptor source for this set is a woman in her twenties or thirties who had recovered from COVID-19.

This sequence joins TRBV12-3 or TRBV12-4 and TRBJ2-1; possible D gene TRBD1, 6 bases. Trimming removed 3 bases from V and 12 bases from J, with 9 bases in between. The CDR3 contains 11 residues. CDR3 loop: CASSLGAWQFF. CDR3 sequence (DNA): TGTGCCAGCAGTTTGGGGGCCTGGCAGTTCTTC.

This chain links TRBV30 with TRBJ1-2; D uncertain. The length of the CDR3 is 10 residues. CDR1 and CDR2 from the germline V gene are GTSNPN and SVGIG (reference sequence). V was pared by 8 bases and J by 5 bases, with 9 bases between. The CDR3 nucleotides are TGTGCCAGCCTGGAGTATGGCTACACCTTC. This translates into CASLEYGYTF.

The chain links TRBV14 to TRBJ1-2, with D unresolved. Germline-derived CDR1 and CDR2 are SGHDN and FVKESK. The CDR3 sequence is 13 residues long. V shed 0 bases and J shed 5 bases, with 7 bases lying between them. DNA of the CDR3: TGTGCCAGCAGCCAAGAGCCCGGGTATGGCTACACCTTC. Protein product: CASSQEPGYGYTF.

This clone was counted ten times or more. The chain couples TRBV15 to TRBJ2-7; possible D gene TRBD2, 5 bases. V lost 0 bases and J lost 2, with 11 bases in between. Germline loops: CDR1 LNHNV, CDR2 YYDKDF (reference sequence). This CDR3 region has 15 residues. CDR3 loop: CATSRDPAGPYEQYF. DNA of the CDR3: TGTGCCACCAGCAGAGATCCTGCGGGTCCCTACGAGCAGTACTTC.

V and J are TRBV30 and TRBJ2-2, with 8 bases lining up with TRBD2. The V and J ends lost 5 bases and 3 bases, in that order; junction bases with no gene match: 8. Germline lookup yields CDR1 GTSNPN and CDR2 SVGIG (reference sequence). This CDR3 contains 15 residues. The CDR3 here is CAWGLGGVDTGELFF. CDR3 coding DNA: TGTGCCTGGGGGCTCGGGGGGGTGGACACCGGGGAGCTGTTTTTT.

The chain couples TRBV2 to TRBJ2-7, with D tentatively TRBD2 (5 bases). Germline values: CDR1 SNHLY, CDR2 FYNNEI. This CDR3 is 13 amino acids long. Trimming left V 5 bases short and J 1 base short, with 9 bases between. CDR3 in amino acids: CASSKDWSYEQYF. As DNA, the CDR3 is TGTGCCAGCAGTAAGGACTGGTCCTACGAGCAGTACTTC.

The chain combines TRBV30 with TRBJ2-1; 14 bases are shared with TRBD2. CDR1 is GTSNPN and CDR2 is SVGIG in the germline V gene (reference sequence). J was trimmed by 10 bases and V by 4 bases; bases with no gene match: 3. The CDR3 spans 13 residues. CDR3 sequence reads: CAWIRTSGREQFF. DNA of the CDR3: TGTGCCTGGATCCGGACTAGCGGGAGGGAGCAGTTCTTC. Full variable domain (rest looked up from reference TRBV30 and TRBJ2-1): SQTIHQWPATLVQPVGSPLSLECTVEGTSNPNLYWYRQAAGRGLQLLFYSVGIGQISSEVPQNLSASRPQDRQFILSSKKLLLSDSGFYLCAWIRTSGREQFFGPGTRLTVL.

The V gene is TRBV12-5, the J gene TRBJ1-1; 12 bases fit TRBD1. Germline V gene data show CDR1 as LGHNT and CDR2 as FRNRAP. The CDR3 has 16 residues. With V trimmed by 6 bases and J by 4 bases, 9 bases remained unmatched. In nucleotides, the CDR3 is TGTGCTAGTGGGACCGGGACAGGGGGCTTAAGCACTGAAGCTTTCTTT. It encodes CASGTGTGGLSTEAFF.

The chain recombines TRBV18 with TRBJ1-3; no definite D call. The germline V gene encodes CDR1 KGHSH and CDR2 LQKENI. Deletions cut 3 bases from V and 0 bases from J, with 9 bases between. The CDR3 is 15 residues long. For the CDR3, the DNA is TGTGCCAGCTCACCCGCGGCCCTCTCTGGAAACACCATATATTTT. This sequence encodes CASSPAALSGNTIYF.

This clone was seen only once. The chain carries TRBV13 and TRBJ1-4; no definite D call. CDR1 PRHDT and CDR2 FYEKMQ come from the germline V gene (reference sequence). The CDR3 has 16 residues. Trimming pared 5 bases from V and 0 bases from J, leaving 13 bases between. The CDR3 DNA is TGTGCCAGCAGCCTCACACCGACAACAACTAATGAAAAACTGTTTTTT. It is translated as CASSLTPTTTNEKLFF.

DNA for the CDR3: TGCGCCAGCAGCCAAGGGGCAGGTTTTACTGGGTTTCGGTTCTACGAGCAGTACTTC. Protein: CASSQGAGFTGFRFYEQYF. The chain links TRBV4-1 to TRBJ2-7; D not certain. The CDR3 has 19 amino acids. Germline V gene sequence: CDR1 MGHRA, CDR2 YSYEKL. V was shortened by 1 base and J by 3 bases, with 25 bases between the two germline ends.

V and J are TRBV5-8 and TRBJ2-3; 8 bases line up with TRBD1. This CDR3 is built from 14 residues. The germline V gene has CDR1 SGHTS and CDR2 YDEGEE. The ends lost 2 bases at V and 6 bases at J; junction bases unmatched: 5. The CDR3 loop is CASSFRGRPDTQYF. The DNA of the CDR3 is TGTGCCAGCAGCTTCAGGGGGCGCCCGGATACGCAGTATTTT.

The rearrangement links TRBV14 to TRBJ2-3, with 8 bases that match TRBD2. Germline assignment: CDR1 SGHDN and CDR2 FVKESK. V dropped 4 bases and J dropped 5; count of bases not matched to a gene: 5. The CDR3 is 14 amino acids. The CDR3 is CASSPSGRRDTQYF. The DNA for the CDR3 is TGTGCCAGCAGCCCAAGCGGGAGACGAGATACGCAGTATTTT. Together with reference TRBV14 and TRBJ2-3, the CDR3 gives the full variable domain: EAGVTQFPSHSVIEKGQTVTLRCDPISGHDNLYWYRRVMGKEIKFLLHFVKESKQDESGMPNNRFLAERTGGTYSTLKVQPAELEDSGVYFCASSPSGRRDTQYFGPGTRLTVL.

This clone was seen a handful of times. The chain uses TRBV2 and TRBJ2-5; TRBD2 aligns across 7 bases. The CDR3 spans 14 residues. With 2 bases clipped from V and 5 bases from J, the junction kept 5 bases outside the gene matches. CDR1 is SNHLY, CDR2 FYNNEI, per germline. DNA for the CDR3: TGTGCCAGCAGTGAATATCGGGGGGTGGAGACCCAGTACTTC. This translates into CASSEYRGVETQYF.

The rearrangement uses TRBV5-1 and TRBJ1-5; 10 nucleotides align to TRBD1. V shed 4 bases, J shed 3 bases, and the junction held 4 bases outside the gene matches. CDR3 length equals 15 residues. In germline, CDR1 is SGHRS, CDR2 YFSETQ. The CDR3 loop is CASSEGQGINQPQHF. The CDR3 DNA reads TGCGCCAGCAGCGAGGGACAGGGGATCAATCAGCCCCAGCATTTT. The full variable domain, its missing parts supplied by reference TRBV5-1 and TRBJ1-5, is KAGVTQTPRYLIKTRGQQVTLSCSPISGHRSVSWYQQTPGQGLQFLFEYFSETQRNKGNFPGRFSGRQFSNSRSEMNVSTLELGDSALYLCASSEGQGINQPQHFGDGTRLSIL.

V is TRBV12-3 or TRBV12-4 and J is TRBJ1-2; TRBD1 might be the D (5 bases). The V end was cut by 2 bases, the J end by 6 bases, with 10 bases between. The CDR3 contains 13 residues. The CDR3 nucleotides are TGTGCCAGCAGTTTAACCCAGGGAAATGGCTACACCTTC. Residues: CASSLTQGNGYTF.

V and J are TRBV27 and TRBJ2-7; D not certain. Germline V gene data show CDR1 as MNHEY and CDR2 as SMNVEV (reference sequence). There are 15 residues in the CDR3. The germline V and J ends were trimmed by 0 bases and 0 bases, with 9 bases remaining between them. DNA of the CDR3: TGTGCCAGCAGTTTATCCGACTCCGTCTCCTACGAGCAGTACTTC. It encodes CASSLSDSVSYEQYF.

V and J are TRBV7-2 and TRBJ1-5; tentatively, D is TRBD1 (5 bases). With 5 bases removed from V and 6 bases from J, the gap between germline ends came to 11 bases. From germline, CDR1 is SGHTA and CDR2 FQGNSA. CDR3 length equals 13 residues. The CDR3 DNA reads as TGTGCCAGCAGCCCCGAAGGGGTTCAGCCCCAGCATTTT. Translating gives CASSPEGVQPQHF.

V and J are TRBV4-2 and TRBJ1-1; TRBD1 matches 9 bases. CDR3 length: 16 amino acids. The germline gives CDR1 LGHNA, CDR2 YNFKEQ. Unmatched junction bases numbered 21, after V lost 6 bases and J lost 13 bases. The CDR3 DNA reads as TGTGCCAGCAGTAATAGCCCCGTGGGACAGGGCCCGGATCTTTTCTTT. Translation gives CASSNSPVGQGPDLFF.

This clone has only one observation. The chain is built from TRBV11-1 and TRBJ1-1, with a tentative D call TRBD1 (5 bases). The CDR3 is 14 amino acids. Between the trimmed V and J ends, which lost 1 base and 4 bases, there was a span of 10 bases. Germline loops: CDR1 SGHAT, CDR2 FQDESV (reference sequence). Here the CDR3 DNA reads TGTGCCAGCAGCTTAGATGCGGGGGGCACTGAAGCTTTCTTT. This encodes CASSLDAGGTEAFF.

V usage is TRBV7-2 and J usage is TRBJ2-7, with 7 bases matching TRBD2. The CDR3 has 18 residues. The germline gives CDR1 SGHTA, CDR2 FQGNSA. V lost 5 bases to trimming and J lost 6 bases; unmatched junction nucleotides: 22. For the CDR3, the DNA is TGTGCCAGCAGCCCTACCCAGATCCGAGCGGGAACCCTTGCCGAGCAGTACTTC. Translating it yields CASSPTQIRAGTLAEQYF.

This clone was seen a handful of times. The chain couples TRBV19 to TRBJ1-5; D may be TRBD1 (6 bases). From germline, CDR1 is LNHDA and CDR2 SQIVND (reference sequence). This CDR3 comprises 13 residues. V was trimmed by 11 bases and J by 1 base, leaving 12 bases between them. CDR3 nucleotides: TGTGCCTCCACAGGGCGCAGCAATCAGCCCCAGCATTTT. It encodes CASTGRSNQPQHF.